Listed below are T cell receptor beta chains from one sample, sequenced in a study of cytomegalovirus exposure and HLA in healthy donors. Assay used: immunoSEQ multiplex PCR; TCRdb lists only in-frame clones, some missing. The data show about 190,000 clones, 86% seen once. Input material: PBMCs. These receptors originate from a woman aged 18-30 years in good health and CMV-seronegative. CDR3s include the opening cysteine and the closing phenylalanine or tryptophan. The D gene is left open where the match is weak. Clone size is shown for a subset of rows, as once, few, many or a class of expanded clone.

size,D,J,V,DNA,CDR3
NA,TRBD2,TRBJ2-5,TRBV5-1,TGCGCCAGCAGCTTCAGCGGGGGCCCGAGGGAGACCCAGTACTTC,CASSFSGGPRETQYF
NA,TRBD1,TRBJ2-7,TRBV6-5,TGTGCCAGCAGACACGGGACAGGGAGCTCCTACGAGCAGTACTTC,CASRHGTGSSYEQYF
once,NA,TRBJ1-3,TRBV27,TGTGCCAGCAGTTTATCCGCAGGCAGGGGAAACACCATATATTTT,CASSLSAGRGNTIYF
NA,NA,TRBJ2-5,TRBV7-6,TGTGCCAGCAGAGCCGGGCCCGAAGGGGCCCAGTACTTC,CASRAGPEGAQYF
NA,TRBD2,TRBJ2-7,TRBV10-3,TGTGCCATCACCAAGCAACTAGCGGGAATCGACGAGCAGTACTTC,CAITKQLAGIDEQYF
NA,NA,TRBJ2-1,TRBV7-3,TGTGCCAGCAGCTCATCGAGGGTGGATGAGCAGTTCTTC,CASSSSRVDEQFF
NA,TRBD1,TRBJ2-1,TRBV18,TGTGCCAGCTCACCGCTCGGCGCGGGACAGGGCGAGCAGTTCTTC,CASSPLGAGQGEQFF
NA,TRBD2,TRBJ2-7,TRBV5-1,TGCGCCAGCAGCTTGGCCGGCGGGGGATCCTACGAGCAGTACTTC,CASSLAGGGSYEQYF
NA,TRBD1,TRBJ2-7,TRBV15,TGTGCCACCAGCCGGGACAGGGTCCACGAGCAGTACTTC,CATSRDRVHEQYF
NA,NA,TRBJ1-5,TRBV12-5,TGTGCTAGTGGTTCCTCCCCCACGACAGGACGAGGGGCCCAGCATTTT,CASGSSPTTGRGAQHF
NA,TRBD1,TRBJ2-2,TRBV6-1,TGTGCCAGCATTCGGACAGGGGGGAACACCGGGGAGCTGTTTTTT,CASIRTGGNTGELFF
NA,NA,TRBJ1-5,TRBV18,TGTGCCAGCTCACCACCGGAGAGGGCCAATCAGCCCCAGCATTTT,CASSPPERANQPQHF
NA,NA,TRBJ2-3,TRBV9,TGTGCCAGCAGCGTAGTACAGGGTACAGATACGCAGTATTTT,CASSVVQGTDTQYF
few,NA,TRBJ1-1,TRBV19,TGTGCCAGTAGTACAACCGGGACAATGAACACTGAAGCTTTCTTT,CASSTTGTMNTEAFF
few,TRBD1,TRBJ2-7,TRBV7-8,TGTGCCAGCAGCACACCGGGACAGGGGGCGCTGGACGAGCAGTACTTC,CASSTPGQGALDEQYF
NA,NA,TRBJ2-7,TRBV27,TGTGCCAGCAGTTTTCGGTGGGCCCCGGGAACCTACGAGCAGTACTTC,CASSFRWAPGTYEQYF
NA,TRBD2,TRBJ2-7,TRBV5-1,TGCGCCAGCAGCCCTAGCGGGGGGGAATACGAGCAGTACTTC,CASSPSGGEYEQYF
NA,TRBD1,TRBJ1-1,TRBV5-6,TGTGCCAGCAGCTACGGGACAGCGGCCAACACTGAAGCTTTCTTT,CASSYGTAANTEAFF
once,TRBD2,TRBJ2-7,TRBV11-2,TGTGCCAGCAGCATCATGGGGGGGGAGCAGTACTTC,CASSIMGGEQYF
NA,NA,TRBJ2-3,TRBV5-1,TGCGCCAGCAGCCTGAGCACAGATACGCAGTATTTT,CASSLSTDTQYF
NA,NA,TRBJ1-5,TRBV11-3,TGTGCCAGCAGCTTAGTCCCGGTTTTCGGTTTTGAGCCCCAGCATTTT,CASSLVPVFGFEPQHF
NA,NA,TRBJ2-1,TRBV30,TGTGCCTGGAGTGTAGAGGGGGGGAGTGAGCAGTTCTTC,CAWSVEGGSEQFF
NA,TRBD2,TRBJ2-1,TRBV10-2,TGCGCCAGCAGCGACGGGACTAGCGGGGTTAGCTCCTACAATGAGCAGTTCTTC,CASSDGTSGVSSYNEQFF
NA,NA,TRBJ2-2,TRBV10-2,TGCGCCAGCAGGAGCCCCGTAGGGGAGCTGTTTTTT,CASRSPVGELFF
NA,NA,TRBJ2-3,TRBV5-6,TGTGCCAGCAGCTTGGGCGGTCACACAGATACGCAGTATTTT,CASSLGGHTDTQYF
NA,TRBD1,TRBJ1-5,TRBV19,TGTGCCAGTAGTAGACCAGGGACAGGGGGAAGGGATCAGCCCCAGCATTTT,CASSRPGTGGRDQPQHF
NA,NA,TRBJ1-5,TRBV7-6,TGTGCCAGCAGCTTAAAATCCCAGGGCAATCAGCCCCAGCATTTT,CASSLKSQGNQPQHF
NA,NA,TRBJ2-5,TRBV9,TGTGCCAGCAGCGTAGGCGGGACTCCGGTCCAAGAGACCCAGTACTTC,CASSVGGTPVQETQYF
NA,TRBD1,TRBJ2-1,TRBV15,TGTGCCACCAGCCTGGACAGGGGGTTTTTCCAGTTCTTC,CATSLDRGFFQFF
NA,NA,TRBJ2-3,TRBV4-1,TGCGCCAGCAGCCAAGATGGCCTTGGAGATACGCAGTATTTT,CASSQDGLGDTQYF
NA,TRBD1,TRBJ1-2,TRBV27,TGTGCCAGCAGTTCACCGGGACAGGGGATTGGCTACACCTTC,CASSSPGQGIGYTF
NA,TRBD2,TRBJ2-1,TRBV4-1,TGCGCCAGCAGCCCCCTCGGACTAGCGGGTAGCTCCTACAATGAGCAGTTCTTC,CASSPLGLAGSSYNEQFF
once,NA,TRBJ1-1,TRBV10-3,TGTGCCATCGGGGGGGGAAGGGACACTGAAGCTTTCTTT,CAIGGGRDTEAFF
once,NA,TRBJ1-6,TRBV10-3,TGTGCCATCAGTGGTCAGGGAAGCTCCTATAATTCACCCCTCCACTTT,CAISGQGSSYNSPLHF
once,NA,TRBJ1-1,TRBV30,TGTGCCTGGAGTGTATTTCCCTGGGGTAGGTGGGAGGCTTTCTTT,CAWSVFPWGRWEAFF
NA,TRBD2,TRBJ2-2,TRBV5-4,TGTGCCAGCAGCTCGTCGGGGGGCACCGGGGAGCTGTTTTTT,CASSSSGGTGELFF
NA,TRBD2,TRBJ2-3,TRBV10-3,TGTGCCATCAGCACTAGCGGTAGCACAGATACGCAGTATTTT,CAISTSGSTDTQYF
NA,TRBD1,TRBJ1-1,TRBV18,TGTGCCAGCTCGCTTGGACAGGGGAACACTGAAGCTTTCTTT,CASSLGQGNTEAFF
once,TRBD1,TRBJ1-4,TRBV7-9,TGTGCCAGCAGCCCCCAACAGGGGGCTTTTAATGAAAAACTGTTTTTT,CASSPQQGAFNEKLFF
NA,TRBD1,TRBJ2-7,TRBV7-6,TGTGCCAGCAGCCCCCGACAGGGTGTAGTCCTCGAGCAGTACTTC,CASSPRQGVVLEQYF
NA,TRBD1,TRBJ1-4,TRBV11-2,TGTGCCAGCAGCCGACGGGACAGGTCTTGGAAACTGTTTTTT,CASSRRDRSWKLFF
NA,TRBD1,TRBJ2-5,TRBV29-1,TGCAGCGTTGACAGGGGGCGCAGGGAGACCCAGTACTTC,CSVDRGRRETQYF
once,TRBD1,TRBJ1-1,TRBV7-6,TGTGCCAGCAGACGCCGACAGGGGGACACTGAAGCTTTCTTT,CASRRRQGDTEAFF
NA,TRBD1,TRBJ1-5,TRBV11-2,TGTGCCAGCAGCACCCTACAGGGGTCGCGGAATCAGCCCCAGCATTTT,CASSTLQGSRNQPQHF
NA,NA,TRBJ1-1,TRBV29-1,TGCAGCGTTTCACATGCTGAGGTGTCTGAAGCTTTCTTT,CSVSHAEVSEAFF
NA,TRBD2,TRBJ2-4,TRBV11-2,TGTGCCAGCAGCTTAAGCGGGGGAAAAAACATTCAGTACTTC,CASSLSGGKNIQYF
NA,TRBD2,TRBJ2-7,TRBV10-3,TGTGCCATCACACCGGGACTAGCGGGATTATCCTACGAGCAGTACTTC,CAITPGLAGLSYEQYF
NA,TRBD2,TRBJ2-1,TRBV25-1,TGTGCCAGCAGTGGCCCTGAGCGGGGGGCGAACGAGCAGTTCTTC,CASSGPERGANEQFF
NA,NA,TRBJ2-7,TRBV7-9,TGTGCCAGCAGCCCCATCTACGAGCAGTACTTC,CASSPIYEQYF
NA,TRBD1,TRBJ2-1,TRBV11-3,TGTGCCAGCAGCTTAGGGACAGGGACCTACAATGAGCAGTTCTTC,CASSLGTGTYNEQFF
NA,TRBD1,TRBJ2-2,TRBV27,TGTGCCAGCAGTTCCCGTTGGACAGGGACAGCCGGGGAGCTGTTTTTT,CASSSRWTGTAGELFF
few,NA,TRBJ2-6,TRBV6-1,TGTGCCAGCAGTGAACAACAGGGTGGGGCCAACGTCCTGACTTTC,CASSEQQGGANVLTF